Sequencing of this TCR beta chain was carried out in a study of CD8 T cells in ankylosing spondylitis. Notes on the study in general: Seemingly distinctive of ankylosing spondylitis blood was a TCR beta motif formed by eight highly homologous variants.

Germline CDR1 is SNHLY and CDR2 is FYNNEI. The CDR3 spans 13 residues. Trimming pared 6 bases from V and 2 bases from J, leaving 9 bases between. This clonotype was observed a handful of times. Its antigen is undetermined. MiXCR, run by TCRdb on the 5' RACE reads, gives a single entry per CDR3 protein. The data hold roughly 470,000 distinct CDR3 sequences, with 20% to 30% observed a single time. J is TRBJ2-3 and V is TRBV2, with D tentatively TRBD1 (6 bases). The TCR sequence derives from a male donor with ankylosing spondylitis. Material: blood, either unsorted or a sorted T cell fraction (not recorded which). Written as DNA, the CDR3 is TGTGCCAGCAGACAGGGAATCACAGATACGCAGTATTTT. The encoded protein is CASRQGITDTQYF.